This T cell receptor beta chain was retrieved from a study of shared clonotypes between healthy human individuals. General study results and limits: Non-shared clonotypes had lower generation probabilities than clonotypes shared by all four sorted-subset donors. The rarefaction results pointed to incomplete sorted-subset sequencing despite large depth.

CDR3 length equals 11 residues. Trimming shortened V by 2 bases and J by 8 bases, and 6 bases separated the two germline ends. Germline CDR1 SGHVS, CDR2 FNYEAQ. Assay runs were performed at deep level. Repertoires were generated with immunoSEQ multiplex PCR, while TCRdb's copy carries only in-frame clones and drops some. The sample holds about 2.4 million clones; roughly 93% are singletons and the top ten take roughly 0.36%. To note about this clone: The antigen is unknown.

Only Caucasian adults living in Nashville, Tennessee served as donors. This sequence joins TRBV7-6 and TRBJ1-1; D unclear. This TCR derives from a man between 18 and 35 years old in good health. Some clones in this sample may be carry-over from other donors' samples. The sample comprised naive CD4+ T cells from PBMCs. Noted subset: CD45RA+ positively selected. The CDR3 spells CASSLWTEAFF. Here the CDR3 DNA reads TGTGCCAGCAGCTTATGGACCGAAGCTTTCTTT.